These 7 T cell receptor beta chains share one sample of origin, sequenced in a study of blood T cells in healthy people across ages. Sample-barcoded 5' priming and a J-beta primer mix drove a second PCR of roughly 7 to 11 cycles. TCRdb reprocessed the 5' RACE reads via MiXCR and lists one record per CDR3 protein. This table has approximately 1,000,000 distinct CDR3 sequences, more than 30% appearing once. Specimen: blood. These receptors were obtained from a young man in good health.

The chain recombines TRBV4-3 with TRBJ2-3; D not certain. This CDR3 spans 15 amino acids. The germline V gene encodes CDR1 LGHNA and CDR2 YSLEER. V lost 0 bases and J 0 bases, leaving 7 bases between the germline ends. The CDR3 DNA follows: TGCGCCAGCAGCCAAGAAATCGGCAGCACAGATACGCAGTATTTT. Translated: CASSQEIGSTDTQYF.

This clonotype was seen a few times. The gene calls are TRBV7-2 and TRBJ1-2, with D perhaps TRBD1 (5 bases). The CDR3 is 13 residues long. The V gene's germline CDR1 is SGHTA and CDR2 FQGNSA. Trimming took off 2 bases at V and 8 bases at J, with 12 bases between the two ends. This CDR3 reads CASSLLGLSGYTF. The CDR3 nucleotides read TGTGCCAGCAGCTTACTGGGGCTGAGCGGCTACACCTTC.

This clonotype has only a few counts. For the CDR3, the DNA is TGCAGCGTTGAAGTGGGGACAGCGAACACTGAAGCTTTCTTT. Translating gives CSVEVGTANTEAFF. The chain couples TRBV29-1 to TRBJ1-1; TRBD1 agrees at 7 bases. This CDR3 comprises 14 residues. The ends lost 1 base at V and 1 base at J; junction bases unmatched: 3. Germline assignment: CDR1 SQVTM and CDR2 ANQGSEA.

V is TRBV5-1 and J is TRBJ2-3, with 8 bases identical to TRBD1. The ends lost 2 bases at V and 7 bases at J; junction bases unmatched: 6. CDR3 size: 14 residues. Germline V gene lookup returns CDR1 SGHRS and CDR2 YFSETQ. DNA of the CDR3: TGCGCCAGCAGCTTAGACAGGGGAAGAAATACGCAGTATTTT. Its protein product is CASSLDRGRNTQYF.

CDR3 sequence reads: CASPNYSSGGGDEQFF. As DNA, the CDR3 is TGTGCCAGCCCGAATTATTCTAGCGGGGGGGGAGATGAGCAGTTCTTC. The chain links TRBV13 to TRBJ2-1; TRBD2 matches 12 bases. CDR3 size: 16 residues. The germline gives CDR1 PRHDT, CDR2 FYEKMQ (reference sequence). V shed 8 bases, J shed 8 bases, and the junction held 13 bases outside the gene matches.

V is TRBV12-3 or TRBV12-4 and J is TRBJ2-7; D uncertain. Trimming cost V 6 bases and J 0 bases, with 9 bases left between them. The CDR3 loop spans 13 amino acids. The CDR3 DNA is TGTGCCAGCAGGGGTGAGTCCTCCTACGAGCAGTACTTC. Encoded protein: CASRGESSYEQYF.

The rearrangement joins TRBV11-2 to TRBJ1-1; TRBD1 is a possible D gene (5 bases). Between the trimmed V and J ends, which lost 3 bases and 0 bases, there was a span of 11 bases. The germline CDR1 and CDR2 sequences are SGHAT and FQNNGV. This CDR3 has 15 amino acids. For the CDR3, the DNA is TGTGCCAGCAGCTTCGGGGGTATTATGAACACTGAAGCTTTCTTT. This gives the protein CASSFGGIMNTEAFF.